The rows below give T cell receptor beta chains drawn from one sample of a study of Ad26.COV2.S vaccination and SARS-CoV-2 variants. Profiling relied on immunoSEQ multiplex PCR, and the TCRdb table lists in-frame clones only, not all of them. The sample has 410,000 or so clones, about 90% seen once. The sequencing here drew on peripheral blood, taken in a trial of Ad26.COV2.S vaccine versus placebo. All receptors come from a person between 18 and 59 years old who received the Ad26.COV2.S COVID-19 vaccine or a placebo. The CDR3 runs from the conserved cysteine through the conserved F or W. The D gene is left open where the match is weak. Not every row has a clone size; where given, it reads once, few, many or a size class.

TRBD1	TRBV19	.	TRBJ1-5	TGTGCCAGTAGTACCAGACAGGGGGCAAGGCAGCCCCAGCATTTT	CASSTRQGARQPQHF
.	TRBV5-4	.	TRBJ2-7	TGTGCCAGCAGCTTTACAGGCGCGTACGAGCAGTACTTC	CASSFTGAYEQYF
.	TRBV4-3	.	TRBJ2-1	TGCGCCAGCAGCCAAGCGGGGGGCCTTGATGAGCAGTTCTTC	CASSQAGGLDEQFF
TRBD1	TRBV7-8	.	TRBJ1-4	TGTGCCAGCAGCTTAACGGACAGGGGTGAAAAACTGTTTTTT	CASSLTDRGEKLFF
TRBD1	TRBV30	.	TRBJ1-4	TGTGCCTGGAGTGTGGGACAGCCAGGTGAAAAACTGTTTTTT	CAWSVGQPGEKLFF
TRBD1	TRBV11-2	.	TRBJ2-5	TGTGCCAGCAGCTACGCCGGCGGACAGGGGAAAGAGACCCAGTACTTC	CASSYAGGQGKETQYF
TRBD1	TRBV13	.	TRBJ2-4	TGTGCCAGCAGCTGGCAACCCGGACAGGGTACCAAAAACATTCAGTACTTC	CASSWQPGQGTKNIQYF
.	TRBV7-8	.	TRBJ2-1	TGTGCCAGCAGCTTGGGACCTCGGGGGCAGTTCTTC	CASSLGPRGQFF
TRBD1	TRBV27	.	TRBJ1-4	TGTGCCAGCAGGAGAGGGACAGCACCTGCAACTAATGAAAAACTGTTTTTT	CASRRGTAPATNEKLFF
TRBD1	TRBV10-3	.	TRBJ2-1	TGTGCCATCAGTGAGAAAGGAACAGGGGGCGGTTTTCCTTACAATGAGCAGTTCTTC	CAISEKGTGGGFPYNEQFF
.	TRBV28	.	TRBJ1-2	TGTGCCAGCAGTCAAGTAAACTATGGCTACACCTTC	CASSQVNYGYTF
.	TRBV12-3/TRBV12-4	once	TRBJ2-2	TGTGCCAGCGAGGGATCTGCGGCGCGGGAGCTGTTTTTT	CASEGSAARELFF
.	TRBV28	.	TRBJ1-3	TGTGCCAGCAGTTTGGTGGTGTACTCGGGAAACACCATATATTTT	CASSLVVYSGNTIYF
.	TRBV19	.	TRBJ2-7	TGTGCCAGTAGTATGGGGCTACTTTACGAGCAGTACTTC	CASSMGLLYEQYF
TRBD2	TRBV4-3	.	TRBJ2-1	TGCGCCAGCAGCCAAGATTATATGGGACTAGCGGGGGGGCTCAACTACAATGAGCAGTTCTTC	CASSQDYMGLAGGLNYNEQFF
.	TRBV19	.	TRBJ1-5	TGTGCCAGTAGTCCCTGGGACAACCCTCGCAATCAGCCCCAGCATTTT	CASSPWDNPRNQPQHF
TRBD1	TRBV7-2	.	TRBJ1-1	TGTGCCAGCAGCTTAGGGTGGACAGGGTCCACTGAAGCTTTCTTT	CASSLGWTGSTEAFF
TRBD1	TRBV7-2	.	TRBJ1-6	TGTGCCAGCGCGGGACAGGCGAATTCACCCCTCCACTTT	CASAGQANSPLHF
.	TRBV19	few	TRBJ2-7	TGTGCCAGTAGTGGCCCGGGCTTCTACGAGCAGTACTTC	CASSGPGFYEQYF
.	TRBV10-1	.	TRBJ2-3	TGCGCCAGCAGTGAGTCTGGCCCAGATACGCAGTATTTT	CASSESGPDTQYF
.	TRBV6-5	.	TRBJ1-6	TGTGCCGGAAGGATAGGGGATAATTCACCCCTCCACTTT	CAGRIGDNSPLHF
.	TRBV6-5	.	TRBJ2-1	TGTGCCACCCGGACTGCCAGATCCTACAATGAGCAGTTCTTC	CATRTARSYNEQFF
TRBD2	TRBV5-1	.	TRBJ2-3	TGCGCCAGCAGCCGTGGGGGACTAGCTAGGGGAGATACGCAGTATTTT	CASSRGGLARGDTQYF
.	TRBV7-9	.	TRBJ2-7	TGTGCCAGCAGCTTCTCTGACAGGTACGAGCAGTACTTC	CASSFSDRYEQYF
TRBD1	TRBV10-2	.	TRBJ2-7	TGCGCCAGCACCCCCGACAGGGTGCGCGAGCAGTACTTC	CASTPDRVREQYF
TRBD2	TRBV29-1	once	TRBJ2-3	TGCAGCGTAAGACTAGCGGGGGGGCACGATACGCAGTATTTT	CSVRLAGGHDTQYF
TRBD1	TRBV4-3	.	TRBJ1-1	TGCGCCAGCAGCCGGGGACAGTCGAACACTGAAGCTTTCTTT	CASSRGQSNTEAFF
.	TRBV3-1/TRBV3-2	.	TRBJ1-1	TGTGCCAGCAGCCGCGAGTTAGGTTTCACTGAAGCTTTCTTT	CASSRELGFTEAFF
.	TRBV4-2	.	TRBJ2-3	TGTGCCAGCAGCCAAGAGTCCGCGTCGAGAGGGCCGCAGTATTTT	CASSQESASRGPQYF
.	TRBV19	.	TRBJ1-1	TGTGCCAGTAGCCCGACAGGATTTGTCACTGAAGCTTTCTTT	CASSPTGFVTEAFF
.	TRBV11-2	.	TRBJ1-1	TGTGCCAGCAGCTCCGTCAGGGGCAGGCATGAAGCTTTCTTT	CASSSVRGRHEAFF
TRBD2	TRBV27	.	TRBJ2-5	TGTGCCAGCAGCCTTGGGACTAGCGGGGTAAGGGAGACCCAGTACTTC	CASSLGTSGVRETQYF
TRBD2	TRBV18	.	TRBJ2-1	TGTGCCAGCTCACCATCGGAGACTAGCGGGGTGGGCAATGAGCAGTTCTTC	CASSPSETSGVGNEQFF
TRBD2	TRBV4-3	.	TRBJ2-1	TGCGCCAGCAGCCTCCGTCCCGGGACTAGCGGGTCTAGATCCGCCTACAATGAGCAGTTCTTC	CASSLRPGTSGSRSAYNEQFF
TRBD1	TRBV24-1	.	TRBJ1-5	TGTGCCACCCCCGGGACAGCGGGGCAGCCCCAGCATTTT	CATPGTAGQPQHF
.	TRBV30	.	TRBJ1-1	TGTGCCGGATATAACACTGAAGCTTTCTTT	CAGYNTEAFF
.	TRBV3-1/TRBV3-2	.	TRBJ2-7	TGTGCCAGCAGCCTCGCGCCTAGCTCCTACGAGCAGTACTTC	CASSLAPSSYEQYF
.	TRBV5-1	.	TRBJ2-3	TGCGCCAGCGCGGTCGACGGGGCCACAGATACGCAGTATTTT	CASAVDGATDTQYF
.	TRBV11-2	.	TRBJ1-1	TGTGCCAGCAGACGAGCCGGGGTAAGTGGTGAAGCTTTCTTT	CASRRAGVSGEAFF
TRBD1	TRBV18	.	TRBJ1-1	TGTGCCAGCTCACCACCGGGACAGGGGGACACTGAAGCTTTCTTT	CASSPPGQGDTEAFF
.	TRBV11-2	.	TRBJ2-3	TGTGCCAGCAGCTTAGAGGGCACCACAGATACGCAGTATTTT	CASSLEGTTDTQYF
.	TRBV7-8	.	TRBJ2-3	TGTGCCAGCAGCTTAGGGCGGGGAAACACAGATACGCAGTATTTT	CASSLGRGNTDTQYF
TRBD1	TRBV5-6	.	TRBJ1-4	TGTGCCAGCAGCGCAAGGACAGGGAATGAAAAACTGTTTTTT	CASSARTGNEKLFF
.	TRBV5-1	once	TRBJ2-1	TGCGCCAGCAGCTTCAGCCTCACAAGCAGCAATGAGCAGTTCTTC	CASSFSLTSSNEQFF
.	TRBV6-7	.	TRBJ1-1	TGTGCCAGCATCGTGAATTTTTACACTGAAGCTTTCTTT	CASIVNFYTEAFF
TRBD2	TRBV7-2	.	TRBJ2-1	TGTGCCAGCAGCGCCCTGTCCCGACTAGCGGGGGGGCCACAGCAGTTCTTC	CASSALSRLAGGPQQFF
TRBD2	TRBV7-8	.	TRBJ2-3	TGTGCCAGCAGCTTAGGGTTAGCGGGGAGGTCAGATACGCAGTATTTT	CASSLGLAGRSDTQYF
TRBD2	TRBV5-1	.	TRBJ2-3	TGCGCCAGCAGCGGTAGCGGGACTAGCACAGATACGCAGTATTTT	CASSGSGTSTDTQYF
.	TRBV19	.	TRBJ2-1	TGTGCCAGTAGTCGGATTAGGGGGGGGAGCTACAATGAGCAGTTCTTC	CASSRIRGGSYNEQFF
.	TRBV14	.	TRBJ2-2	TGTGCCAGCAGCCAATGGAGGGGCCAGGGGTCCGGGGAGCTGTTTTTT	CASSQWRGQGSGELFF
.	TRBV11-2	.	TRBJ1-4	TGTGCCAGCAGCCTACGAAGGGCAACCCTTAATGAAAAACTGTTTTTT	CASSLRRATLNEKLFF
TRBD2	TRBV18	.	TRBJ2-7	TGTGCCAGCTCACCGGGACTAGCGGGGGTCTACGAGCAGTACTTC	CASSPGLAGVYEQYF
.	TRBV6-6	.	TRBJ1-3	TGTGCCAGCAGTTACTCGCTCCGGGACGGAAACACCATATATTTT	CASSYSLRDGNTIYF